This T cell receptor beta chain was recorded in a study of blood T cell repertoires in COVID-19. Participant-reported clinical history was the basis for cohort assignment. The protocol was immunoSEQ multiplex PCR, while the TCRdb copy is restricted to in-frame clones and leaves out a portion. Seen here are some 220,000 clones, 88% observed once, and the top ten hold more than 2.5%. Germline V gene sequence: CDR1 SGHAT, CDR2 FQNNGV. This CDR3 contains 16 residues. Trimming shortened V by 0 bases and J by 1 base, and 7 bases separated the two germline ends. The source of this sequence is a woman aged 25 to 39 who had recovered from COVID-19. Material for sequencing was PBMCs or T cells enriched from blood (not recorded which). The genes are TRBV11-2 and TRBJ1-6; D is possibly TRBD1 (6 bases). The CDR3 DNA sequence: TGTGCCAGCAGCTTAGATACAGGGTCCTATAATTCACCCCTCCACTTT. Protein product: CASSLDTGSYNSPLHF.